The entry below gives a single T cell receptor beta chain sequence along with its context. Its cognate antigen is unknown. Researchers ran the PCR with 60 Vbeta and 13 Jbeta primers. The assay was immunoSEQ multiplex PCR, and TCRdb's table has in-frame clones only and misses some. This sample has 70,000 to 95,000 clones, with around four fifths found just once. The ends lost 5 bases at V and 3 bases at J; junction bases unmatched: 9. The CDR3 is 15 residues long. Germline V gene lookup returns CDR1 SGHDT and CDR2 YYEEEE. This entry comes from a study of cytomegalovirus exposure and HLA in healthy donors. Study observations and caveats: There were 150 to 200 TCR beta chains listed as cytomegalovirus-associated.

Sequenced input: PBMCs. The receptor was isolated from a young man in good health and CMV-seropositive. V is TRBV5-6 and J is TRBJ1-2; 8 bases are a match to TRBD1. CDR3 in DNA: TGTGCCAGCAGGCCGACAGGGGCGATACACTATGGCTACACCTTC. Residues: CASRPTGAIHYGYTF.